Following are 28 T cell receptor beta chains from one sample sequenced in a study of blood T cell repertoires in COVID-19. Sequencing was performed with immunoSEQ multiplex PCR; in TCRdb, only in-frame clones are kept and a portion is missing. The sample lists about 200,000 clones, about 85% occurring once. Sequencing was done on a sample of peripheral blood. Source of these receptors: a man aged 55-75 years with active or convalescent COVID-19.

V is TRBV6-5 and J is TRBJ2-1; maybe TRBD1 (6 bases). The CDR3 is made up of 14 amino acids. Germline CDR1 reads MNHEY; CDR2 reads SVGAGI. Trimming cost V 0 bases and J 10 bases, with 13 bases left between them. This CDR3 is CASSYSTGRGEQFF. In DNA form, the CDR3 reads TGTGCCAGCAGTTACTCTACAGGGAGAGGCGAGCAGTTCTTC.

The DNA for the CDR3 is TGTGCCAGCTCACCACGGGGAGGTAGCAATCAGCCCCAGCATTTT. It is translated as CASSPRGGSNQPQHF. The gene calls are TRBV18 and TRBJ1-5; D gene uncertain. V dropped 1 base and J dropped 0 bases, with 7 bases sitting between them. The CDR3 covers 15 residues. CDR1 KGHSH and CDR2 LQKENI come from the germline V gene.

The rearrangement joins TRBV14 to TRBJ2-7; TRBD1 agrees at 7 bases. There are 15 residues in the CDR3. Germline lookup yields CDR1 SGHDN and CDR2 FVKESK. Germline trimming cut 3 bases from V and 2 bases from J; bases unmatched to any gene: 7. CDR3 protein: CASSHSLTGAYEQYF. The CDR3 DNA follows: TGTGCCAGCAGCCATAGCCTTACAGGGGCCTACGAGCAGTACTTC.

CDR3 residues: CASSQGLGGGELFF. CDR3 in DNA: TGTGCCAGCAGCCAAGGCCTCGGGGGCGGGGAGCTGTTTTTT. The chain joins TRBV3-1 (or the pseudogene TRBV3-2) to TRBJ2-2; a weak D match, TRBD2 (6 bases). Trimming removed 1 base from V and 7 bases from J, with 10 bases in between. The germline CDR1 and CDR2 sequences are LGHDT and YNNKEL (reference sequence). The CDR3 length is 14 residues.

This clone has just a few counts. The chain has TRBV6-5 and TRBJ2-7; TRBD2 is a possible D gene (5 bases). The CDR3 spans 16 residues. The germline V gene encodes CDR1 MNHEY and CDR2 SVGAGI. The V end was cut by 0 bases, the J end by 0 bases, with 12 bases between. This CDR3 reads CASSYSVTGSSYEQYF. DNA of the CDR3: TGTGCCAGCAGTTACTCCGTGACGGGAAGCTCCTACGAGCAGTACTTC.

This clone was found once. The genes are TRBV19 and TRBJ1-3; TRBD1 matches at 9 bases. CDR3 length equals 13 residues. Germline V lookup: CDR1 LNHDA, CDR2 SQIVND (reference sequence). V trimming: 8 bases; J trimming: 4 bases; junction bases outside the gene matches: 3. The CDR3 reads CASGTGSGNTIYF. The CDR3, as DNA: TGTGCCAGTGGGACAGGGTCGGGAAACACCATATATTTT.

The CDR3 DNA follows: TGTGCCAGCACCCAGGGCGGGACAGGGGGCGAAGCAGATACGCAGTATTTT. Its protein is CASTQGGTGGEADTQYF. This sequence joins TRBV9 and TRBJ2-3, with 12 positions matching TRBD1. V gave up 6 bases and J gave up 4 bases; unmatched junction bases: 12. Germline assignment: CDR1 SGDLS and CDR2 YYNGEE. The CDR3 is 17 residues long.

The chain combines TRBV6-5 with TRBJ2-6; D ambiguous. V was pared by 4 bases and J by 0 bases, with 7 bases between. The CDR3 length is 15 residues. Germline values: CDR1 MNHEY, CDR2 SVGAGI. For the CDR3, the DNA is TGTGCCAGCAGTTCCCTTCTCTCTGGGGCCAACGTCCTGACTTTC. Protein: CASSSLLSGANVLTF.

This sequence joins TRBV7-2 and TRBJ2-3; unclear D gene. Germline loops: CDR1 SGHTA, CDR2 FQGNSA. V was pared by 8 bases and J by 1 base, with 13 bases between. This CDR3 spans 14 amino acids. The CDR3 spells CASAARSGTDTQYF. The CDR3 region has the DNA TGTGCCAGCGCCGCCAGGTCAGGCACAGATACGCAGTATTTT.

The chain combines TRBV2 with TRBJ1-1; no clear D gene. The length of the CDR3 is 10 residues. Germline V gives CDR1 SNHLY, CDR2 FYNNEI. Trimming shortened V by 3 bases and J by 11 bases, and 7 bases separated the two germline ends. This CDR3 reads CASSELLAFF. CDR3 coding DNA: TGTGCCAGCAGTGAGTTATTGGCTTTCTTT.

The genes are TRBV6-1 and TRBJ1-5; TRBD1 is a possible D gene (6 bases). This CDR3 comprises 15 residues. The ends were cut back, 2 bases at V and 4 bases at J, with 12 bases in the middle. Per germline, CDR1 MNHNS and CDR2 SASEGT. The CDR3 DNA reads as TGTGCCAGCAGTGAAATGACAGGTGTAAATCAGCCCCAGCATTTT. This gives the protein CASSEMTGVNQPQHF.

The chain carries TRBV25-1 and TRBJ1-2; possibly TRBD1 for D (5 bases). This CDR3 spans 11 amino acids. The germline V gene has CDR1 MGHDK and CDR2 SYGVNS. CDR3 sequence reads: CASSGNYGYTF. CDR3 bases: TGTGCTAGTTCAGGGAACTATGGCTACACCTTC.

This clone was counted a single time. V and J are TRBV6-1 and TRBJ2-7, with a possible D match to TRBD1 (5 bases). The CDR3 has 16 amino acids. Germline CDR1 and CDR2: MNHNS and SASEGT. The V and J ends lost 4 bases and 0 bases respectively, with 16 bases between them. The DNA for the CDR3 is TGTGCCAGCAGTGTATACAGGTCCCCCTCCTCCTACGAGCAGTACTTC. This translates into CASSVYRSPSSYEQYF.

The J gene is TRBJ1-5, the V gene TRBV2, with a weak D call TRBD1 (6 bases). V shed 8 bases and J shed 4 bases, with 15 bases lying between them. The CDR3 runs to 14 residues. The germline V gene has CDR1 SNHLY and CDR2 FYNNEI. This chain's CDR3 is CASCGGRGNQPQHF. The CDR3 bases are TGTGCCAGCTGCGGGGGCCGGGGGAATCAGCCCCAGCATTTT. The entire variable domain, with the rest obtained from reference TRBV2 and TRBJ1-5, is as follows: EPEVTQTPSHQVTQMGQEVILRCVPISNHLYFYWYRQILGQKVEFLVSFYNNEISEKSEIFDDQFSVERPDGSNFTLKIRSTKLEDSAMYFCASCGGRGNQPQHFGDGTRLSIL.

The chain combines TRBV2 with TRBJ1-1; D remains unclear. Looked up from germline, CDR1 is SNHLY and CDR2 is FYNNEI. CDR3 length: 14 amino acids. V was clipped by 3 bases and J by 8 bases, with 16 bases between them. The CDR3 coding sequence is TGTGCCAGCAGTGATCGGCAGGCGTTGTTGGAAGCTTTCTTT. It is translated as CASSDRQALLEAFF.

The chain recombines TRBV5-8 with TRBJ1-5; D gene uncertain. Looked up from germline, CDR1 is SGHTS and CDR2 is YDEGEE. The CDR3 sequence is 15 residues long. V was shortened by 1 base and J by 7 bases, with 15 bases between the two germline ends. The CDR3 loop is CASSLRQVIGQPQHF. CDR3 bases: TGTGCCAGCAGCTTGCGGCAGGTTATAGGACAGCCCCAGCATTTT.

V is TRBV29-1 and J is TRBJ1-1; no clear D. Germline V gene sequence: CDR1 SQVTM, CDR2 ANQGSEA. The CDR3 spans 13 residues. V lost 7 bases and J 0 bases, leaving 12 bases between the germline ends. The CDR3 nucleotides are TGCAGCGATCAGGCTGCCTTGAACACTGAAGCTTTCTTT. Translated: CSDQAALNTEAFF.

The CDR3 here is CASSLPTSGEIDTQYF. The CDR3 DNA reads TGCGCCAGCAGCTTGCCAACTAGCGGGGAGATAGATACGCAGTATTTT. V gene TRBV5-1 combines with J gene TRBJ2-3; 10 positions match TRBD2. The CDR3 has 16 amino acids. Germline values: CDR1 SGHRS, CDR2 YFSETQ. J lost 5 bases, V lost 1 base, and 7 bases had no gene match.

This chain connects TRBV24-1 to TRBJ1-2; 7 bases match TRBD1. This CDR3 has 13 residues. Looked up from germline, CDR1 is KGHDR and CDR2 is SFDVKD. V lost 4 bases, J lost 6 bases, and 4 bases stayed unmatched. CDR3 sequence: CATSERQGHGYTF. The DNA for the CDR3 is TGTGCCACCAGTGAACGACAGGGTCATGGCTACACCTTC.

The chain couples TRBV19 to TRBJ2-4, with D hard to call. The V gene's germline CDR1 is LNHDA and CDR2 SQIVND (reference sequence). This CDR3 comprises 15 residues. Trimming removed 0 bases at V and 0 bases at J, with 6 bases between. In DNA, the CDR3 is TGTGCCAGTAGTATAGATAGTGTAGCCAAAAACATTCAGTACTTC. It yields the protein CASSIDSVAKNIQYF.

The table lists this clone with a count of one. This chain connects TRBV2 to TRBJ2-7; tentative D call: TRBD2 (5 bases). CDR3 size: 13 residues. V lost 6 bases and J lost 3, with 12 bases in between. Germline CDR1 SNHLY, CDR2 FYNNEI. CDR3 sequence reads: CASRADGNYEQYF. The CDR3 nucleotides are TGTGCCAGCAGGGCGGACGGGAACTACGAGCAGTACTTC.

The CDR3 nucleotides read TGTGCCAGCAGCCAGGTCAGACTCTCTGGAAACACCATATATTTT. This codes for CASSQVRLSGNTIYF. The gene calls are TRBV3-1 (or the pseudogene TRBV3-2) and TRBJ1-3; D unresolved. Germline CDR1 is LGHDT and CDR2 is YNNKEL (reference sequence). V gave up 3 bases and J gave up 0 bases, with 9 bases separating them. This CDR3 is 15 amino acids long.

The CDR3 reads CASSIFLNSPLHF. The CDR3 DNA reads TGTGCCAGTAGTATATTCCTCAATTCACCCCTCCACTTT. This chain joins TRBV19 and TRBJ1-6, with D unresolved. CDR3 size: 13 residues. Looked up from germline, CDR1 is LNHDA and CDR2 is SQIVND (reference sequence). Trimming stripped 2 bases from V and 7 bases from J, with 6 bases between.

The CDR3 region is CASSATDYGYTF. The CDR3 bases are TGTGCCAGCAGCGCTACAGACTATGGCTACACCTTC. This rearrangement joins TRBV7-9 to TRBJ1-2; D gene uncertain. Deletions cut 5 bases from V and 3 bases from J, with 7 bases between. This CDR3 is built from 12 residues. Germline CDR1 SEHNR, CDR2 FQNEAQ (reference sequence).

The chain carries TRBV29-1 and TRBJ1-1, with 9 positions matching TRBD1. This CDR3 region has 12 residues. Unmatched junction bases numbered 3, after V lost 7 bases and J lost 3 bases. The germline CDR1 and CDR2 sequences are SQVTM and ANQGSEA. DNA of the CDR3: TGCAGCGGACGGACAGGGGACACTGAAGCTTTCTTT. The encoded protein is CSGRTGDTEAFF.

This clone was picked up a small number of times. The rearrangement uses TRBV25-1 and TRBJ1-2; D remains ambiguous. Trimming left V 10 bases short and J 4 bases short, with 13 bases between. Germline loops: CDR1 MGHDK, CDR2 SYGVNS. CDR3 length: 12 residues. CDR3 residues: CATSDGSYGYTF. Here the CDR3 DNA reads TGTGCCACCTCAGACGGGAGCTATGGCTACACCTTC.

V is TRBV11-2 and J is TRBJ2-1; 10 bases are a match to TRBD1. The CDR3 has 15 amino acids. Germline trimming cut 5 bases from V and 7 bases from J; bases unmatched to any gene: 8. The germline V gene encodes CDR1 SGHAT and CDR2 FQNNGV. In nucleotides, the CDR3 is TGTGCCAGCAGCCCGCGGACAGGGGGAATTAATGAGCAGTTCTTC. Protein sequence: CASSPRTGGINEQFF.

This chain connects TRBV3-1 (or the pseudogene TRBV3-2) to TRBJ2-1, with 9 bases lining up with TRBD2. V trimming: 7 bases; J trimming: 4 bases; junction bases outside the gene matches: 11. The CDR3 consists of 16 residues. Germline CDR1 is LGHDT and CDR2 is YNNKEL (reference sequence). CDR3 amino acids: CASKGSSGGPYNEQFF. For the CDR3, the DNA is TGTGCCAGCAAGGGGTCCAGCGGGGGGCCATACAATGAGCAGTTCTTC.